This T cell receptor (beta chain) is drawn from a study of blood T cell repertoires in COVID-19. Study-level background: Sites in the United States, Italy and Spain provided acute and convalescent COVID-19 samples. T cells, B-cell-depleted T cells, or PBMCs supplied cDNA or gDNA.

Trimming took 3 bases from V and 2 from J; bases not matched to a gene: 4. Germline-derived CDR1 and CDR2 are SGHAT and FQNNGV. The CDR3 sequence is 15 residues long. Measured with immunoSEQ multiplex PCR; TCRdb has only the in-frame clones, and not every one. The data contain around 160,000 clones, roughly nine tenths of them singletons. The receptor was derived from a man between 60 and 75 years old with active or convalescent COVID-19. The gene calls are TRBV11-2 and TRBJ2-1, with TRBD2 identical over 7 bases. The sequencing input was peripheral blood. The CDR3 sequence: CASSFSSGPYNEQFF. CDR3 sequence (DNA): TGTGCCAGCAGCTTCTCTAGCGGTCCCTACAATGAGCAGTTCTTC.